This TCR beta chain came from a study of T-cell reconstitution after alpha-beta-depleted transplantation in children. This CDR3 has 16 amino acids. V dropped 0 bases and J dropped 6; count of bases not matched to a gene: 8. Looked up from germline, CDR1 is SGHDN and CDR2 is FVKESK. There are many counts of this clonotype. Its antigen remains unknown. The TCRbeta library incorporated unique molecular identifiers. TCRdb analysed the PCR reads with MiXCR anew, one entry per CDR3 protein. The sample shows about 440,000 distinct CDR3 sequences, 43% of them seen only once. The study's findings and limits: It was reported that alpha-beta T cells came from several hundred expanded graft clones (about two months after transplant). At one year after transplant, newly produced T cells mostly accounted for T-cell counts and diversity. Surviving thymic progenitors and recipient T cells were the source of high TCRbeta diversity at day 60 in some patients.

This sequence joins TRBV14 and TRBJ2-3; 8 bases map to TRBD1. The TCR originated in a girl aged 2 to 10 with aplastic anemia, due to receive a stem cell transplant. This specimen was PBMCs, taken before TCRalphabeta/CD19-depleted stem cell transplant. The CDR3 region is CASSQDYQGALDTQYF. The CDR3 bases are TGTGCCAGCAGCCAAGACTACCAGGGGGCGTTGGATACGCAGTATTTT.